These T cell receptor beta chains were read from a single sample in a study of siplizumab effects on memory and regulatory T cells. The data were produced by immunoSEQ multiplex PCR, yet TCRdb's version contains in-frame clones alone and is incomplete. The sample yields about 100,000 clones, approximately 94% seen once. Sequenced input: non-Treg CD4+ T cells sorted from blood. These receptors originate from a human donor in good health. Each CDR3 is given with its conserved first and last residue. The D gene is left open where the match is weak. Size values are once, few and many counts, or a class for expanded clones, and some rows have none.

abundance	v_gene	d_gene	j_gene	CDR3nt	CDR3aa
.	TRBV6-5	.	TRBJ2-7	TGTGCCAGCAGGATCGTGGGCTCCTACGAGCAGTACTTC	CASRIVGSYEQYF
.	TRBV5-4	.	TRBJ2-5	TGTGCCAGCAGCTTGGTAGAGACCAAAGAGACCCAGTACTTC	CASSLVETKETQYF
.	TRBV28	.	TRBJ1-1	TGTGCCAGCAGTTTACCCGAGTATCCTGAAGCTTTCTTT	CASSLPEYPEAFF
.	TRBV7-8	.	TRBJ1-1	TGTGCCAGCAGCTTAGCGCTCCGTGCAGCTTTCTTT	CASSLALRAAFF
.	TRBV7-2	TRBD2	TRBJ2-3	TGTGCCAGCAGCCGTCCTCCGGGACTAGCGAGGGCAGATACGCAGTATTTT	CASSRPPGLARADTQYF
.	TRBV5-4	.	TRBJ1-2	TGTGCCAGCAGCCAAGATGAAGGGGATGGCTACACCTTC	CASSQDEGDGYTF
.	TRBV11-3	.	TRBJ2-2	TGTGCCAGCAGCTTAGTGACTCCCGGGGAGCTGTTTTTT	CASSLVTPGELFF
.	TRBV23-1	TRBD1	TRBJ1-5	TGCGCCAGCAGTCATTCGGGACAGGGCCCTCATAGCAATCAGCCCCAGCATTTT	CASSHSGQGPHSNQPQHF
.	TRBV19	TRBD1	TRBJ1-5	TGTGCCAGTAGAGCAGGGGGCTATAGCAATCAGCCCCAGCATTTT	CASRAGGYSNQPQHF
.	TRBV11-2	.	TRBJ2-3	TGTGCCAGCAGCTCCGGGCAAGCTAGCACAGATACGCAGTATTTT	CASSSGQASTDTQYF
.	TRBV28	.	TRBJ1-5	TGTGCCAGCAGGCGGTTCGGCAATCAGCCCCAGCATTTT	CASRRFGNQPQHF
.	TRBV5-8	.	TRBJ1-2	TGTGCCAGCAGCCTGGGGCCGTCCAACTATGGCTACACCTTC	CASSLGPSNYGYTF
.	TRBV11-2	.	TRBJ2-3	TGTGCCAGCAGCTGGGGACTGGGCACAGATACGCAGTATTTT	CASSWGLGTDTQYF
.	TRBV6-1	TRBD2	TRBJ2-7	TGTGCCAGCAGTCTGGGACTAGCGAAGAAATTC	CASSLGLAKKF
.	TRBV5-1	.	TRBJ2-1	TGCGCCAGCAGCTTCGTTATAGCGGCCAACAATGAGCAGTTCTTC	CASSFVIAANNEQFF
.	TRBV25-1	TRBD2	TRBJ2-2	TGTGCCAGCAGTGATCTAGCGGTAACCGGGGAGCTGTTTTTT	CASSDLAVTGELFF
once	TRBV7-8	.	TRBJ2-7	TGTGCCAGCAGCTTTAGAAACAGGGTGGCCTACGAGCAGTACTTC	CASSFRNRVAYEQYF
.	TRBV9	TRBD1	TRBJ2-7	TGTGCCAGCAGCTTAGGACAGGGGGCGCACAACGAGCAGTACTTC	CASSLGQGAHNEQYF
.	TRBV5-5	TRBD2	TRBJ2-3	TGTGCCAGCAGCCCTCTAGCGGGACTCACAGATACGCAGTATTTT	CASSPLAGLTDTQYF
.	TRBV2	.	TRBJ2-1	TGTGCCAGCAGTGCTCGGGACTCGGGGTTTCAGTTCTTC	CASSARDSGFQFF
.	TRBV6-1	.	TRBJ1-5	TGTGCCACCGATGAAAGGGACGGCGATCAGCCCCAGCATTTT	CATDERDGDQPQHF
.	TRBV7-9	TRBD2	TRBJ2-4	TGTGCCAGCAGCCCGACCACTAGCGGACTAGCCAAAAACATTCAGTACTTC	CASSPTTSGLAKNIQYF
.	TRBV7-9	TRBD2	TRBJ2-1	TGTGCCAGCAGCTTAGAGGCGGGAGGGTCTCGGGAGCAGTTCTTC	CASSLEAGGSREQFF
.	TRBV5-1	.	TRBJ1-5	TGCGCCAGCAGCTTGGATGGGGCTTTCAATCAGCCCCAGCATTTT	CASSLDGAFNQPQHF
.	TRBV4-2	.	TRBJ2-2	TGTGCCAGCAGCCAAGATCAGGGGCGCGACCCGAACACCGGGGAGCTGTTTTTT	CASSQDQGRDPNTGELFF
.	TRBV13	TRBD1	TRBJ1-1	TGTGCCAGCGGTGGTGGACAGGGGGACACTGAAGCTTTCTTT	CASGGGQGDTEAFF
.	TRBV5-4	.	TRBJ2-1	TGTGCCAGCAGCTTGCAGAGCAATGAGCAGTTCTTC	CASSLQSNEQFF
once	TRBV5-4	.	TRBJ2-7	TGTGCCAGCAGCTCCCCGGGCGACGAGCAGTACTTC	CASSSPGDEQYF
.	TRBV2	TRBD1	TRBJ1-1	TGTGCCAGCACTGACGACAGGGTGAACACTGAAGCTTTCTTT	CASTDDRVNTEAFF
once	TRBV18	.	TRBJ2-3	TGTGCCAGCTCACCTTCGGATACGCAGTATTTT	CASSPSDTQYF
.	TRBV5-4	.	TRBJ2-5	TGTGCCAGCAGAAAAAGCGGACCCCAAGAGACCCAGTACTTC	CASRKSGPQETQYF
once	TRBV7-2	TRBD2	TRBJ2-3	TGTGCCAGCAGACCCAGCGGGAGGAGCACAGATACGCAGTATTTT	CASRPSGRSTDTQYF
.	TRBV6-5	TRBD2	TRBJ2-7	TGTGCCAGCAGAAGGCTAGCGGGATCCTACGAGCAGTACTTC	CASRRLAGSYEQYF
.	TRBV7-2	.	TRBJ1-5	TGTGCCAGCAGCTTCCGGAGCCCCGTAGGTCAGCCCCAGCATTTT	CASSFRSPVGQPQHF
.	TRBV7-3	.	TRBJ2-2	TGTGCCAGCACCACCAGGGCTGGAGCGGGCACCGGGGAGCTGTTTTTT	CASTTRAGAGTGELFF
.	TRBV7-4	TRBD1	TRBJ2-7	TGTGCCAGCAGCTCAGAAATCCCTCTCGGGACAGCCACCTACGAGCAGTACTTC	CASSSEIPLGTATYEQYF
few	TRBV7-3	TRBD2	TRBJ2-1	TGTGCCAGCAGCTTAGGACTAGCGGGTAATGAGCAGTTCTTC	CASSLGLAGNEQFF
.	TRBV4-1	.	TRBJ1-3	TGCGCCAGCAGCCTCGACGGGCAGGGGCCATTCTCTGGAAACACCATATATTTT	CASSLDGQGPFSGNTIYF
.	TRBV23-1	TRBD1	TRBJ2-5	TGCGCCAGCAGTCAATCGTGGGACAGGGGATCCCAAGAGACCCAGTACTTC	CASSQSWDRGSQETQYF
once	TRBV15	.	TRBJ2-2	TGTGCCACCAAGCAGGACAGAACGAACACCGGGGAGCTGTTTTTT	CATKQDRTNTGELFF
.	TRBV18	.	TRBJ2-3	TGTGCCAGCTCAACCACTAGCACAGATACGCAGTATTTT	CASSTTSTDTQYF
.	TRBV10-3	TRBD1	TRBJ2-3	TGTGCCATCACCGATCGACAGGGGAGGCAGTATTTT	CAITDRQGRQYF
.	TRBV19	.	TRBJ1-2	TGTGCCAGTAGCCCCCCTAGGGGGTCCGCTCCCTACACCTTC	CASSPPRGSAPYTF